Each of the 9 T cell receptor beta chains below was sequenced from the same sample in a study of T cell repertoires in cytomegalovirus infection. TCRdb analysed the reads with MiXCR anew, one entry per CDR3 protein. The data show about 180,000 distinct CDR3 sequences, about an eighth seen once. Sequenced material: PBMCs. The receptors shown here come from a human donor in good health (CMV status not recorded). Some clones in this sample may be carry-over from other donors' samples.

Ten or more counts support this clonotype. This chain uses TRBV6-1 with TRBJ2-7; 9 bases match TRBD1. Germline loops: CDR1 MNHNS, CDR2 SASEGT. The junction had 6 bases not matched to a gene; V was cut back by 4 bases and J by 2 bases. The CDR3 spans 15 residues. The CDR3: CASSVGGQGTYEQYF. The DNA of the CDR3 is TGTGCCAGCAGTGTTGGGGGACAGGGCACCTACGAGCAGTACTTC.

V and J are TRBV27 and TRBJ2-3; unclear D gene. This CDR3 spans 15 amino acids. Deletions cut 4 bases from V and 4 bases from J, with 15 bases between. CDR1 and CDR2 (germline): MNHEY, SMNVEV (reference sequence). The CDR3 protein is CASSSRRSLSDTQYF. In DNA form, the CDR3 reads TGTGCCAGCAGTTCCCGGCGGAGCTTATCAGATACGCAGTATTTT.

This clonotype was seen many times. V usage is TRBV11-3 and J usage is TRBJ2-3; 8 nucleotides agree with TRBD2. Germline V CDR1 and CDR2: SGHNT, YENEEA. This CDR3 spans 14 amino acids. J was trimmed by 4 bases and V by 5 bases; bases with no gene match: 5. CDR3 in amino acids: CASSPTSASDTQYF. The DNA for the CDR3 is TGTGCCAGCAGCCCGACTAGCGCCTCAGATACGCAGTATTTT.

This clonotype was recorded a few times. CDR3 in amino acids: CASSFVKNTEAFF. As DNA, the CDR3 is TGTGCCAGCAGTTTCGTGAAAAACACTGAAGCTTTCTTT. V usage is TRBV27 and J usage is TRBJ1-1, with unresolved D. The CDR3 length is 13 residues. V was clipped by 3 bases and J by 2 bases, with 7 bases between them. Germline CDR1 MNHEY, CDR2 SMNVEV (reference sequence).

The rearrangement joins TRBV2 to TRBJ1-1; 7 bases align to TRBD1. J gave up 5 bases and V 4 bases, and 10 bases lay outside the gene matches. The germline V gene encodes CDR1 SNHLY and CDR2 FYNNEI. This CDR3 spans 15 amino acids. CDR3 sequence reads: CASSGIGGGGTEAFF. DNA of the CDR3: TGTGCCAGCAGTGGAATAGGGGGCGGCGGGACTGAAGCTTTCTTT.

Concerning this clonotype itself: The junction does not match germline at one end; this may be a read error. The CDR3 coding sequence is TGTGCCAGTAGTACGGGACTAGCGGTCGGAGGTGAGAAGTTCTTC. As protein: CASSTGLAVGGEKFF. The chain uses TRBV19 and TRBJ2-1; TRBD2 aligns across 11 bases. Germline V lookup: CDR1 LNHDA, CDR2 SQIVND (reference sequence). The CDR3 loop spans 15 amino acids.

In this sample, this clonotype turned up many times. This rearrangement joins TRBV5-1 to TRBJ2-2; D is unresolved. CDR3 length: 14 amino acids. The ends were cut back, 2 bases at V and 4 bases at J, with 9 bases in the middle. The germline gives CDR1 SGHRS, CDR2 YFSETQ. The CDR3 here is CASSFTGSTGELFF. The CDR3 DNA reads TGCGCCAGCAGCTTCACCGGGTCCACCGGGGAGCTGTTTTTT.

This chain connects TRBV29-1 to TRBJ2-3; tentatively, D is TRBD2 (5 bases). From germline, CDR1 is SQVTM and CDR2 ANQGSEA. The CDR3 is 13 residues long. The germline V and J ends were trimmed by 2 bases and 6 bases, with 12 bases remaining between them. The DNA for the CDR3 is TGCAGCGTTGAATCCGCGGGTAGGGATACGCAGTATTTT. Translation gives CSVESAGRDTQYF.

The chain joins TRBV12-3 or TRBV12-4 to TRBJ2-7; D gene uncertain. Trimming shortened V by 1 base and J by 1 base, and 11 bases separated the two germline ends. The CDR3 extends over 15 amino acids. CDR3 protein: CASSLGRERSYEQYF. CDR3 nucleotides: TGTGCCAGCAGTTTAGGACGAGAGAGATCCTACGAGCAGTACTTC.